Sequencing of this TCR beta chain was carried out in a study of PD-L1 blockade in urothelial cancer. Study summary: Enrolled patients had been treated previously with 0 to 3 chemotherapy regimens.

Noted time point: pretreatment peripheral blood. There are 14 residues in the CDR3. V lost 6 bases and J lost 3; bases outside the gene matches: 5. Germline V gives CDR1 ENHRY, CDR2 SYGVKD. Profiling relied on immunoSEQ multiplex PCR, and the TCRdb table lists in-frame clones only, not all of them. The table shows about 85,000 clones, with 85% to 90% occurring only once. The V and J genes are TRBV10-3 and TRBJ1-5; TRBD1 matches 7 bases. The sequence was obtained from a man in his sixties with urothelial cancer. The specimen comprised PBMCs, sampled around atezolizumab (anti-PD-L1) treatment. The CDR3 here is CAISGGTDNQPQHF. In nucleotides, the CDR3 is TGTGCCATCAGCGGAGGGACAGACAATCAGCCCCAGCATTTT.